This T cell receptor beta chain is from a study of CD8 T cells in ankylosing spondylitis. Study results and caveats: CD8+ disease-linked clones were present at relatively low frequencies in blood.

One entry per CDR3 protein results from TCRdb running MiXCR on the 5' RACE reads. This table has about 150,000 distinct CDR3 sequences, 30% to 40% appearing once. J gave up 6 bases and V 2 bases, and 10 bases lay outside the gene matches. Germline V gene lookup returns CDR1 KGHSH and CDR2 LQKENI. The CDR3 has 15 residues. Concerning this clonotype: Its antigen remains unidentified.

The rearrangement links TRBV18 to TRBJ2-7; 7 nucleotides line up with TRBD2. The source material was synovial fluid, either unsorted or a sorted T cell fraction (not recorded which). This clonotype was sampled from a male donor with ankylosing spondylitis. The CDR3 protein is CASSPSGGSRSEQYF. The DNA for the CDR3 is TGTGCCAGCTCACCATCGGGAGGAAGTCGGAGCGAGCAGTACTTC. Full variable domain (outside the CDR3, taken from reference TRBV18 and TRBJ2-7): NAGVMQNPRHLVRRRGQEARLRCSPMKGHSHVYWYRQLPEEGLKFMVYLQKENIIDESGMPKERFSAEFPKEGPSILRIQQVVRGDSAAYFCASSPSGGSRSEQYFGPGTRLTVT.